This TCR beta chain appears in the sequencing data of a study of cytomegalovirus exposure and HLA in healthy donors. The CDR3 extends over 13 amino acids. Germline CDR1 is LNHDA and CDR2 is SQIVND (reference sequence). V was trimmed by 5 bases and J by 0 bases, leaving 8 bases between them. This PCR relied on a set of 60 Vbeta primers and 13 Jbeta primers. Repertoires were generated with immunoSEQ multiplex PCR, while TCRdb's copy carries only in-frame clones and drops some. The sample holds about 130,000 clones, around four fifths seen once. Specimen: PBMCs. The chain couples TRBV19 to TRBJ2-7; no reliable D call. The TCR was taken from a male donor in good health and CMV-seronegative. CDR3 amino acids: CASSGPASYEQYF. DNA of the CDR3: TGTGCCAGTAGTGGGCCCGCCTCCTACGAGCAGTACTTC.